This TCR beta chain is drawn from a study of neurological immune-mediated disorders. Every sequencing run returned over 180 million TCR-beta sequences, which were derived from 15-18 subjects. TCRdb re-analysed the 5' RACE reads in MiXCR, keeping a single row per CDR3 protein. This table has roughly 52,000 distinct CDR3 sequences, 3.8% appearing once. This clonotype appeared many times. As yet, its antigen is unknown. The study's findings and limits: Neither clinical nor MRI features were found to be associated with the multiple sclerosis repertoire cluster.

Germline assignment: CDR1 LNHDA and CDR2 SQIVND (reference sequence). The V and J ends lost 3 bases and 9 bases, in that order; junction bases with no gene match: 9. The CDR3 length is 14 residues. The specimen sequenced was PBMCs. The gene calls are TRBV19 and TRBJ2-7; 9 bases match TRBD2. The TCR comes from a man in his sixties with multiple sclerosis. The CDR3 nucleotides read TGTGCCAGTAGTATGAGTGGGACTAGCCGCCGGCAGTACTTC. This sequence encodes CASSMSGTSRRQYF.